The clone carrying this T cell receptor beta chain has only one observation. As yet, its antigen is unknown. Collection occurred without any documented infections or immune events in donors. V lost 4 bases and J 0 bases, leaving 12 bases between the germline ends. CDR1 is SQVTM, CDR2 ANQGSEA, per germline. This CDR3 is built from 14 residues. Assay used: immunoSEQ multiplex PCR; TCRdb lists only in-frame clones, some missing. This sample has some 72,000 clones; 75% to 90% occur once, and the top ten carry more than 2.5%. This sample is part of a study of identifying expanded T cells in peripheral blood. Study results and caveats: About 1.3 clones differed between technical replicates, versus around 15 and 19 over time. Approximately 2-week clone count variance significantly increased as total template count grew.

Sequencing used blood. This receptor was obtained from a person aged 18 to 75 in good health. The chain combines TRBV29-1 with TRBJ1-1; D not resolved. CDR3 nucleotides: TGCAGCGTTGGAAGGCTATTAATGAACACTGAAGCTTTCTTT. It encodes CSVGRLLMNTEAFF.